These 5 T cell receptor beta chains share one sample of origin, sequenced in a study of blood T cells in healthy people across ages. Sample-barcoded 5' priming and a J-beta primer mix drove a second PCR of roughly 7 to 11 cycles. Each CDR3 protein is one row after TCRdb ran MiXCR on the 5' RACE reads. The table has more than 500,000 distinct CDR3 sequences, 25% to 30% seen once. The sequenced sample was blood. All receptors come from a woman aged 70-85 years in good health.

This chain connects TRBV5-6 to TRBJ2-7, with TRBD2 matching over 7 bases. The germline V gene has CDR1 SGHDT and CDR2 YYEEEE. V was pared by 7 bases and J by 0 bases, with 7 bases of the junction left unmatched. This CDR3 is 14 amino acids long. DNA of the CDR3: TGTGCCAGCTCAGAAGCGGGGAGCTCCTACGAGCAGTACTTC. It encodes CASSEAGSSYEQYF.

V is TRBV7-2 and J is TRBJ1-2; maybe TRBD1 (6 bases). Germline V gives CDR1 SGHTA, CDR2 FQGNSA. This CDR3 has 17 residues. The ends were cut back, 6 bases at V and 2 bases at J, with 22 bases in the middle. The CDR3 DNA sequence: TGTGCCAGCAGACTAAATAGTGGGGGGCGAGGGAACTATGGCTACACCTTC. This encodes CASRLNSGGRGNYGYTF.

The chain recombines TRBV5-5 with TRBJ2-1; D may be TRBD1 (6 bases). This CDR3 has 16 amino acids. V lost 4 bases to trimming and J lost 2 bases, with 16 bases between them. Germline values: CDR1 SGHKS, CDR2 YYEKEE (reference sequence). CDR3 DNA: TGTGCCAGCAGCCCCACGGCCAGGGACACCTACAATGAGCAGTTCTTC. Protein sequence: CASSPTARDTYNEQFF.

J is TRBJ1-1 and V is TRBV7-2; 7 bases fit TRBD1. The CDR3 spans 13 residues. The V segment lost 5 bases and the J segment 6 bases; nucleotides outside the gene matches: 6. Germline CDR1 is SGHTA and CDR2 is FQGNSA. The DNA of the CDR3 is TGTGCCAGCAGCCCAGGGACAGCCTCTGAAGCTTTCTTT. This encodes CASSPGTASEAFF.

V gene TRBV7-2 combines with J gene TRBJ2-1, with 9 nucleotides matching TRBD1. The CDR3 loop spans 13 amino acids. Trimming at V came to 4 bases and at J to 5 bases, leaving 0 bases not matched to a gene. CDR1 SGHTA and CDR2 FQGNSA come from the germline V gene. The CDR3 sequence: CASSWTGDNEQFF. CDR3 DNA: TGTGCCAGCAGCTGGACAGGGGACAATGAGCAGTTCTTC.